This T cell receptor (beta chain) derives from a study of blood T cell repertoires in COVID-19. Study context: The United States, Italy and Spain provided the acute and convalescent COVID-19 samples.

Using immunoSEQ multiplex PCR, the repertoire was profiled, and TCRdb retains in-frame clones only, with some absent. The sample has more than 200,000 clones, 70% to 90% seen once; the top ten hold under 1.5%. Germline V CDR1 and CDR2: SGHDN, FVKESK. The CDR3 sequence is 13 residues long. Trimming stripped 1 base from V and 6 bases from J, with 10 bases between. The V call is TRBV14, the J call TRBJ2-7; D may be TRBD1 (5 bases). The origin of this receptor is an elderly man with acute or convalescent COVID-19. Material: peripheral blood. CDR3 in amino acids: CASSQVGRAEQYF. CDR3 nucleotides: TGTGCCAGCAGCCAAGTGGGCAGGGCCGAGCAGTACTTC.